This T cell receptor (beta chain) was sequenced for a study of blood T cells in healthy people across ages. Findings and caveats of the study: In long-lived donors, naive CD4+ cell counts and diversity exceeded those of aged donors. Donor CMV infection status was unknown, possibly confounding age-related changes in expanded clonotypes.

Alongside a J-beta primer mix, a sample-barcoded 5' primer served in a second PCR lasting roughly 6 to 11 cycles. Through a template-switch adaptor with 12 random nucleotides, each cDNA molecule received a tag. Via MiXCR, TCRdb re-called the 5' RACE reads, giving one row per CDR3 protein. The sample holds fewer than 1,000,000 distinct CDR3 sequences; 40% to 50% are singletons and the top ten take about a fifth. Unmatched junction bases numbered 7, after V lost 3 bases and J lost 6 bases. The germline V gene encodes CDR1 ENHRY and CDR2 SYGVKD. The CDR3 is 16 residues long. Whenever a sample was processed, at least 6 million PBMCs were isolated. This clonotype was found a few times. Antigen specificity is unknown.

Sequences were obtained from blood. This receptor was obtained from a man in his 60s in good health. The chain combines TRBV10-3 with TRBJ1-6; 8 positions agree with TRBD1. CDR3 amino acids: CAISERGQGSNSPLHF. Here the CDR3 DNA reads TGTGCCATCAGTGAACGAGGACAGGGCTCTAATTCACCCCTCCACTTT.